The 10 T cell receptor beta chains presented below share a single source sample, sequenced in a study of OX40 agonist ivuxolimab in advanced cancers. Assay: immunoSEQ multiplex PCR; the TCRdb copy retains only in-frame clones and omits some. The repertoire holds 50,000 to 70,000 clones, with about 81% as singletons. The sample here was CD4+ or CD8+ T cells sorted from blood, taken in a trial of the OX40 agonist ivuxolimab. The source is an adult with an advanced solid tumor such as melanoma, head and neck, liver or kidney cancer.

This chain uses TRBV19 with TRBJ2-1, with D possibly matching TRBD1 (6 bases). The CDR3 loop spans 15 amino acids. V lost 2 bases and J lost 6, with 14 bases in between. Germline values: CDR1 LNHDA, CDR2 SQIVND (reference sequence). The CDR3 sequence is CASSISDSRGNEQFF. The CDR3 nucleotides are TGTGCCAGTAGTATATCGGACAGCCGGGGCAATGAGCAGTTCTTC.

V is TRBV27 and J is TRBJ2-5; D is unresolved. The V and J ends lost 3 bases and 4 bases respectively, with 6 bases between them. The germline CDR1 and CDR2 sequences are MNHEY and SMNVEV (reference sequence). This CDR3 contains 12 residues. CDR3 coding DNA: TGTGCCAGCAGTTTTCTTGCAGAGACCCAGTACTTC. It yields the protein CASSFLAETQYF.

The chain has TRBV10-3 and TRBJ2-7; 10 bases agree with TRBD2. J was trimmed by 3 bases and V by 6 bases; bases with no gene match: 5. Germline-derived CDR1 and CDR2 are ENHRY and SYGVKD. This CDR3 contains 14 residues. CDR3 protein: CAISKASGSYEQYF. CDR3 coding DNA: TGTGCCATCAGCAAAGCTAGCGGGAGCTACGAGCAGTACTTC.

J is TRBJ2-1 and V is TRBV7-3; a possible D gene is TRBD1 (5 bases). The CDR3 sequence is 13 residues long. Trimming removed 0 bases at V and 10 bases at J, with 10 bases between. Germline assignment: CDR1 SGHTA and CDR2 FQGTGA. The CDR3 nucleotides read TGTGCCAGCAGCTTAACGTTGAAGGGGGAGCAGTTCTTC. This sequence encodes CASSLTLKGEQFF.

The gene calls are TRBV5-6 and TRBJ2-7; TRBD1 agrees at 7 bases. From germline, CDR1 is SGHDT and CDR2 YYEEEE. CDR3 length: 15 residues. The junction had 9 bases not matched to a gene; V was cut back by 5 bases and J by 1 base. CDR3 coding DNA: TGTGCCAGCAGTACTACCGGGACAGTTTCCTACGAGCAGTACTTC. Protein sequence: CASSTTGTVSYEQYF.

This clone is a singleton in its sample. CDR3 DNA: TGTGCCAGTAGCCGAACAGGGGGCTCCTATAATTCACCCCTCCACTTT. Amino acid sequence: CASSRTGGSYNSPLHF. The chain has TRBV19 and TRBJ1-6; TRBD1 matches at 8 bases. The germline V gene has CDR1 LNHDA and CDR2 SQIVND (reference sequence). CDR3 size: 16 residues. V lost 6 bases to trimming and J lost 0 bases; unmatched junction nucleotides: 4.

This clone appeared a few times. The V and J genes are TRBV19 and TRBJ1-5; D is uncertain. CDR1 and CDR2 (germline): LNHDA, SQIVND (reference sequence). Trimming shortened V by 1 base and J by 7 bases, and 5 bases separated the two germline ends. The CDR3 totals 12 residues. The CDR3, as DNA: TGTGCCAGTAGTATAGCGAACCAGCCCCAGCATTTT. Amino acid sequence: CASSIANQPQHF.

The gene calls are TRBV6-5 and TRBJ1-2; possible D gene TRBD1, 5 bases. Trimming removed 5 bases from V and 10 bases from J, with 11 bases in between. This CDR3 has 11 amino acids. Germline values: CDR1 MNHEY, CDR2 SVGAGI. CDR3 protein: CASSEGDSYTF. CDR3 in DNA: TGTGCCAGCAGTGAAGGGGACTCCTACACCTTC.

The chain is built from TRBV6-5 and TRBJ1-4; no definite D call. There are 16 residues in the CDR3. V lost 2 bases, J lost 4 bases, and 14 bases lay in between. Germline V gene data show CDR1 as MNHEY and CDR2 as SVGAGI. The CDR3 is CASSYPPQAHNEKLFF. In DNA form, the CDR3 reads TGTGCCAGCAGTTACCCGCCGCAGGCTCATAATGAAAAACTGTTTTTT.

The chain's CDR3 is CASSPGTGDQPQHF. As DNA, the CDR3 is TGTGCCAGCTCACCCGGGACGGGAGATCAGCCCCAGCATTTT. The V and J genes are TRBV18 and TRBJ1-5; tentatively, D is TRBD1 (5 bases). The germline V gene has CDR1 KGHSH and CDR2 LQKENI. This CDR3 is built from 14 residues. Trimming removed 3 bases from V and 5 bases from J, with 11 bases in between.